This is a list of T cell receptor beta chains from one sample in a study of blood T cell repertoires in COVID-19. Clones were read by immunoSEQ multiplex PCR, and TCRdb kept only the in-frame ones, dropping some. Of about 100,000 clones listed, around four fifths were seen once; the top ten hold under 35%. Sequenced input: peripheral blood. The source is a man aged 70-80 years with active or convalescent COVID-19. CDR3s include the opening cysteine and the closing phenylalanine or tryptophan. Each record gives: CDR3 protein, J gene, V gene.

CDR3 protein: CASSPGTGLNQPQHF
J gene: TRBJ1-5
V gene: TRBV5-1

CDR3 protein: CASTNPGQGHEQYF
J gene: TRBJ2-7
V gene: TRBV2

CDR3 protein: CASRQGAFIQPQHF
J gene: TRBJ1-5
V gene: TRBV19

CDR3 protein: CASSQDSGGNNEQFF
J gene: TRBJ2-1
V gene: TRBV3-1/TRBV3-2

CDR3 protein: CASSAGLSGEQYF
J gene: TRBJ2-7
V gene: TRBV5-5

CDR3 protein: CASSYGAGTSEKNIQYF
J gene: TRBJ2-4
V gene: TRBV6-2/TRBV6-3

CDR3 protein: CASSSPGGLQPQHF
J gene: TRBJ1-5
V gene: TRBV28

CDR3 protein: CASSFADSTQYF
J gene: TRBJ2-7
V gene: TRBV6-2/TRBV6-3

CDR3 protein: CASSVDQGIGQQYF
J gene: TRBJ2-7
V gene: TRBV9

CDR3 protein: CASSPGTPNTGELFF
J gene: TRBJ2-2
V gene: TRBV5-4

CDR3 protein: CASRHRGLCEQYF
J gene: TRBJ2-7
V gene: TRBV5-4

CDR3 protein: CASSYFSGGTDTQYF
J gene: TRBJ2-3
V gene: TRBV6-2/TRBV6-3

CDR3 protein: CASSLRRWYGSSGNTIYF
J gene: TRBJ1-3
V gene: TRBV5-6

CDR3 protein: CASSIQGNTEAFF
J gene: TRBJ1-1
V gene: TRBV11-3

CDR3 protein: CASSRRTAQREAFF
J gene: TRBJ1-1
V gene: TRBV4-2

CDR3 protein: CATSRGRRVGELFF
J gene: TRBJ2-2
V gene: TRBV5-8

CDR3 protein: CASSLGGGGQPQHF
J gene: TRBJ1-5
V gene: TRBV11-2

CDR3 protein: CASSPGTGGEAFF
J gene: TRBJ1-1
V gene: TRBV7-3

CDR3 protein: CASSKILHREQYF
J gene: TRBJ2-7
V gene: TRBV21-1

CDR3 protein: CASSPIPTGPDTQYF
J gene: TRBJ2-3
V gene: TRBV18

CDR3 protein: CASRPVGQVNTEAFF
J gene: TRBJ1-1
V gene: TRBV7-9

CDR3 protein: CATSDQGTRDEQYF
J gene: TRBJ2-7
V gene: TRBV24-1

CDR3 protein: CASRPGQNTGELFF
J gene: TRBJ2-2
V gene: TRBV4-1

CDR3 protein: CAVRSWGRDDGYTF
J gene: TRBJ1-2
V gene: TRBV27

CDR3 protein: CASSTGHEGETQYF
J gene: TRBJ2-5
V gene: TRBV27

CDR3 protein: CASSPLRGTDTQYF
J gene: TRBJ2-3
V gene: TRBV27

CDR3 protein: CASSIDWTALGNQPQHF
J gene: TRBJ1-5
V gene: TRBV19

CDR3 protein: CSVEAGSGYTF
J gene: TRBJ1-2
V gene: TRBV29-1

CDR3 protein: CASSQDRGQYSPLHF
J gene: TRBJ1-6
V gene: TRBV4-1

CDR3 protein: CASSQGRGSETQYF
J gene: TRBJ2-5
V gene: TRBV3-1/TRBV3-2

CDR3 protein: CASSLGAGFAYEQYF
J gene: TRBJ2-7
V gene: TRBV19

CDR3 protein: CASSQVDTFSPLHF
J gene: TRBJ1-6
V gene: TRBV3-1/TRBV3-2

CDR3 protein: CASGLIQRPYNEQFF
J gene: TRBJ2-1
V gene: TRBV12-5

CDR3 protein: CASSVGRANSPLHF
J gene: TRBJ1-6
V gene: TRBV27

CDR3 protein: CASSATDTEAFF
J gene: TRBJ1-1
V gene: TRBV9

CDR3 protein: CASSVAGGITNEKLFF
J gene: TRBJ1-4
V gene: TRBV9

CDR3 protein: CASSRRKTGGETSRSNEQFF
J gene: TRBJ2-1
V gene: TRBV21-1

CDR3 protein: CAISPPGLARGEQYF
J gene: TRBJ2-7
V gene: TRBV10-3

CDR3 protein: CATSDLGTGAHGELFF
J gene: TRBJ2-2
V gene: TRBV24-1

CDR3 protein: CATSRGGSTTNNEQFF
J gene: TRBJ2-1
V gene: TRBV15

CDR3 protein: CASGTGHTSGFRTDTQYF
J gene: TRBJ2-3
V gene: TRBV5-5

CDR3 protein: CASSESSGRARNEQFF
J gene: TRBJ2-1
V gene: TRBV18

CDR3 protein: CASSLAGPRGTEAFF
J gene: TRBJ1-1
V gene: TRBV6-5

CDR3 protein: CASSRMTTGHYSGNTIYF
J gene: TRBJ1-3
V gene: TRBV28

CDR3 protein: CASSLPGQAYNEQFF
J gene: TRBJ2-1
V gene: TRBV19

CDR3 protein: CASSGTSGGFYEQYF
J gene: TRBJ2-7
V gene: TRBV2